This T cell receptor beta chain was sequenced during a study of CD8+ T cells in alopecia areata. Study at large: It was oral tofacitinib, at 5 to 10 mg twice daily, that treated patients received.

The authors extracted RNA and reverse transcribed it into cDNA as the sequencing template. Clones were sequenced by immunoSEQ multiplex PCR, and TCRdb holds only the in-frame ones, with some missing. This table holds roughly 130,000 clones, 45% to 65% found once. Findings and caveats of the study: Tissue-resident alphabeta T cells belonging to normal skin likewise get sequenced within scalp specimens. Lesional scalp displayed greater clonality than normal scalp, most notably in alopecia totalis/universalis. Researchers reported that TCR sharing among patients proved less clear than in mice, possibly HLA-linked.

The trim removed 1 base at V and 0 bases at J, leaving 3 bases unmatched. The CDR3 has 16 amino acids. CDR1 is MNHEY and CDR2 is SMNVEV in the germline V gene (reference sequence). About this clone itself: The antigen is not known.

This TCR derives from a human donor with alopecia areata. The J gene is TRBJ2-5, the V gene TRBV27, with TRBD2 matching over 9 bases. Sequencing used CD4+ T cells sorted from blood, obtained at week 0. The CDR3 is CASSLLGGGDQETQYF. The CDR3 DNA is TGTGCCAGCAGTTTATTGGGCGGGGGGGACCAAGAGACCCAGTACTTC.